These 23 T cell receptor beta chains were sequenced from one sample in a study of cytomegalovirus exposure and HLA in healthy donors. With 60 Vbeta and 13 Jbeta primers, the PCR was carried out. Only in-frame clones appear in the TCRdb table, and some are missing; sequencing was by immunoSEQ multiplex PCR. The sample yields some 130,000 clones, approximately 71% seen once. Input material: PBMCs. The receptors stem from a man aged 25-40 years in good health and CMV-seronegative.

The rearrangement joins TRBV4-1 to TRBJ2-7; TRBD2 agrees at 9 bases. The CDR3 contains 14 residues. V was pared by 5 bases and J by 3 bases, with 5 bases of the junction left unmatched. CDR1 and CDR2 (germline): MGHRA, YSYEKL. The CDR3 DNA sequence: TGCGCCAGCAGCGCGGGGACTAGCAGCTACGAGCAGTACTTC. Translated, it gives CASSAGTSSYEQYF.

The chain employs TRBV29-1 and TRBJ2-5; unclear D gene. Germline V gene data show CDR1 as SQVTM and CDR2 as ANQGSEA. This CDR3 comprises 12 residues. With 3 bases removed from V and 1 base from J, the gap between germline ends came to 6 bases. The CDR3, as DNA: TGCAGCGTTGACACTGTCCAAGAGACCCAGTACTTC. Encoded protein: CSVDTVQETQYF.

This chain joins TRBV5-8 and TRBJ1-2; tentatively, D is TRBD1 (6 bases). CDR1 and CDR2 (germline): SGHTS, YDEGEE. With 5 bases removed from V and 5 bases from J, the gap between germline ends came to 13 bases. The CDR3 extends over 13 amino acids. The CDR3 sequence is CASRGRGGYGYTF. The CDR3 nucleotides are TGTGCCAGCAGAGGCAGGGGAGGGTATGGCTACACCTTC.

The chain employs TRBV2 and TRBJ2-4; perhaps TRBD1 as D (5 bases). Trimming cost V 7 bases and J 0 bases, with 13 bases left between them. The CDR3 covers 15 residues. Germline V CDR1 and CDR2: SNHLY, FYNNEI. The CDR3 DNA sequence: TGTGCCAGCAAAGGGGCTCTTCTAGCCAAAAACATTCAGTACTTC. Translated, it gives CASKGALLAKNIQYF.

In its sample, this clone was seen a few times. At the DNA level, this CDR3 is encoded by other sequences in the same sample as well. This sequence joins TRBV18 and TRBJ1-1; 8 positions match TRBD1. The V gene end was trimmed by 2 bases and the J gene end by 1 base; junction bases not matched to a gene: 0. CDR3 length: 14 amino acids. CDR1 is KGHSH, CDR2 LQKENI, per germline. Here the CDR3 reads CASSPGQGNTEAFF. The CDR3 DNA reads TGTGCCAGCTCACCAGGACAGGGGAACACTGAAGCTTTCTTT.

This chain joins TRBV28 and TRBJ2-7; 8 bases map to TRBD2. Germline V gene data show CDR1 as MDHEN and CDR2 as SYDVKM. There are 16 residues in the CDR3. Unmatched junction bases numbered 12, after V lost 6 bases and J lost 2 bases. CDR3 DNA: TGTGCCAGCAGGGGGCTTAGCGGGGCCCCGACCTACGAGCAGTACTTC. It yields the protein CASRGLSGAPTYEQYF. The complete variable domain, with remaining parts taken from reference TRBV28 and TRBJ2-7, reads DVKVTQSSRYLVKRTGEKVFLECVQDMDHENMFWYRQDPGLGLRLIYFSYDVKMKEKGDIPEGYSVSREKKERFSLILESASTNQTSMYLCASRGLSGAPTYEQYFGPGTRLTVT.

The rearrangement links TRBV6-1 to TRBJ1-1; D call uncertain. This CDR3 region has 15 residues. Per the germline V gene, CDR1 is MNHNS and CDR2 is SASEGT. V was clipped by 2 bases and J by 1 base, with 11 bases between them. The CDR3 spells CASSEYRGENTEAFF. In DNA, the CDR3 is TGTGCCAGCAGTGAATACCGGGGAGAGAACACTGAAGCTTTCTTT.

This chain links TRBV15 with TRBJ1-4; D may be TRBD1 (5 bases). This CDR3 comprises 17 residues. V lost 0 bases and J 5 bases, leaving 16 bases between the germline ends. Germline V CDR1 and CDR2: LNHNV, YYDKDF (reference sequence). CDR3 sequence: CATSRDRSGLRNEKLFF. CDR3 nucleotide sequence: TGTGCCACCAGCAGAGATCGGTCGGGACTGAGAAATGAAAAACTGTTTTTT. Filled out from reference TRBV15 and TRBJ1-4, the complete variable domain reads DAMVIQNPRYQVTQFGKPVTLSCSQTLNHNVMYWYQQKSSQAPKLLFHYYDKDFNNEADTPDNFQSRRPNTSFCFLDIRSPGLGDTAMYLCATSRDRSGLRNEKLFFGSGTQLSVL.

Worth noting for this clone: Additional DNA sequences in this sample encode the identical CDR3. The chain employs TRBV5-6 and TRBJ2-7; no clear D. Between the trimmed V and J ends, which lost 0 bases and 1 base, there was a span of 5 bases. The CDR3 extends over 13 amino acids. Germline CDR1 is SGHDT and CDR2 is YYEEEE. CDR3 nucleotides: TGTGCCAGCAGCTTGGCCGGTTCCTACGAGCAGTACTTC. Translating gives CASSLAGSYEQYF.

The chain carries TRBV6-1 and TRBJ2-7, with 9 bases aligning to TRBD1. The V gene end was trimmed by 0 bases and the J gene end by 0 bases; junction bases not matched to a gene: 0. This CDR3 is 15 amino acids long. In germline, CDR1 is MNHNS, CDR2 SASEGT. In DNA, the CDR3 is TGTGCCAGCAGTGAAGCGACAGGGGGCTCCTACGAGCAGTACTTC. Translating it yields CASSEATGGSYEQYF.

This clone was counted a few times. CDR3 coding DNA: TGTGCTAGTGGTCGCAGTCCCTACGAGCAGTACTTC. This sequence encodes CASGRSPYEQYF. V usage is TRBV12-5 and J usage is TRBJ2-7; D ambiguous. Germline V gene data show CDR1 as LGHNT and CDR2 as FRNRAP. The CDR3 consists of 12 residues. V was clipped by 5 bases and J by 2 bases, with 7 bases between them.

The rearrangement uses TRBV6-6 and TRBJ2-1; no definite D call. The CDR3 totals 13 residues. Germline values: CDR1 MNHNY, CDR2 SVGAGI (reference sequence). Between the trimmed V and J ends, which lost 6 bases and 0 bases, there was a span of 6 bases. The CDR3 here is CASRPGSYNEQFF. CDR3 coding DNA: TGTGCCAGCAGGCCCGGCTCCTACAATGAGCAGTTCTTC.

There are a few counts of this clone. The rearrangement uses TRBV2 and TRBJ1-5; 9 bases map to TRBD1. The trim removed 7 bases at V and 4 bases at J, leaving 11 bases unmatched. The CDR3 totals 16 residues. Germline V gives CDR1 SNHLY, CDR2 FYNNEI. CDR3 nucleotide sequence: TGTGCCAGCAACGAGGGACAGGGCGGCAATAATCAGCCCCAGCATTTT. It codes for CASNEGQGGNNQPQHF.

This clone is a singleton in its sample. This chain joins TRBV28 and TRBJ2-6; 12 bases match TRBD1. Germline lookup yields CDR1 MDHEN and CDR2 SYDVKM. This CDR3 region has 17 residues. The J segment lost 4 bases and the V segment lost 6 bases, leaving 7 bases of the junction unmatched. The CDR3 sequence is CASSHRDRGLGANVLTF. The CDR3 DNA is TGTGCCAGCAGCCACCGGGACAGGGGGCTCGGGGCCAACGTCCTGACTTTC.

The CDR3 DNA sequence: TGTGCCAGCAGCTTAACCGGAGGCCGGCCTCTCTATGGCTACACCTTC. Its protein is CASSLTGGRPLYGYTF. The V call is TRBV7-3, the J call TRBJ1-2; D is ambiguous. The V end was cut by 0 bases, the J end by 4 bases, with 15 bases between. The germline V gene encodes CDR1 SGHTA and CDR2 FQGTGA. The CDR3 spans 16 residues.

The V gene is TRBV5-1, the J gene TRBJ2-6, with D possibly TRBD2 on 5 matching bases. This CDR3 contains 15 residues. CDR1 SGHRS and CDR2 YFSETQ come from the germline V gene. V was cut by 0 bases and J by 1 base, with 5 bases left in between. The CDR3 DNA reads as TGCGCCAGCAGCTTGGGAGGGTCTGGGGCCAACGTCCTGACTTTC. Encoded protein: CASSLGGSGANVLTF.

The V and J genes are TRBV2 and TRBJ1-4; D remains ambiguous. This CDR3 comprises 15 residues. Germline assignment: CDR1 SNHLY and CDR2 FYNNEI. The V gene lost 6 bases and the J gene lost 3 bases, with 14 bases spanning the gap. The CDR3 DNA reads TGTGCCAGCAGCTACTCTACAGAGTCTAATGAAAAACTGTTTTTT. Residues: CASSYSTESNEKLFF.

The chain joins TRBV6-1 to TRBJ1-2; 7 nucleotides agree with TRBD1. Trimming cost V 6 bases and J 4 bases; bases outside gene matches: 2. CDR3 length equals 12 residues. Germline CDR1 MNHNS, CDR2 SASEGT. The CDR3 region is CASRGTAYGYTF. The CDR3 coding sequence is TGTGCCAGCAGGGGGACAGCCTATGGCTACACCTTC.

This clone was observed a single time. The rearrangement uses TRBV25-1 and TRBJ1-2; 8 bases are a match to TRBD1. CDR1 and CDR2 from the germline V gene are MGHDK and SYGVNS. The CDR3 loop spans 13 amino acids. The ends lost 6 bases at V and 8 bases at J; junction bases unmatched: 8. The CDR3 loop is CASSKDRVGGYTF. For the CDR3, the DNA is TGTGCCAGCAGCAAGGACAGGGTCGGAGGCTACACCTTC.

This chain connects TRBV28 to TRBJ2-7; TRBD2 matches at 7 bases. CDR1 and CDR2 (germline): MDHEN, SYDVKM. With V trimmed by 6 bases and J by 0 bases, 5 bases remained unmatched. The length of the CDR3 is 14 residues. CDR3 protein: CASSRAGSSYEQYF. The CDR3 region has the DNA TGTGCCAGCAGCAGAGCGGGATCCTCCTACGAGCAGTACTTC.

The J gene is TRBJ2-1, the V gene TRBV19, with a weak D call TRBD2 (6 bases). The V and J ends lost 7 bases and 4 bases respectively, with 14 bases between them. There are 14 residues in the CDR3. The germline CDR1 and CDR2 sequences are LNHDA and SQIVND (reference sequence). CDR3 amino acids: CASIGGTLYNEQFF. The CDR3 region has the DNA TGTGCCAGTATCGGCGGGACCCTGTACAATGAGCAGTTCTTC.

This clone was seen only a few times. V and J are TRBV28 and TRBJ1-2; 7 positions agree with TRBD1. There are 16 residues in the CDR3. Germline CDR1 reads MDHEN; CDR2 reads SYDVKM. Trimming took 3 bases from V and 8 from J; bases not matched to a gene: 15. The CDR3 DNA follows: TGTGCCAGCAGTTTGGACCCTCTCCACAGGGGCTTGGGCTACACCTTC. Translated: CASSLDPLHRGLGYTF.

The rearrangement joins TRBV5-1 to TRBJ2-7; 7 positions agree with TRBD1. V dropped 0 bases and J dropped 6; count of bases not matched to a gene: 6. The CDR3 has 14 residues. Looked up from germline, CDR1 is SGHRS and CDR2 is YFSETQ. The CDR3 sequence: CASSLDRGTGEQYF. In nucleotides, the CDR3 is TGCGCCAGCAGCTTGGACAGGGGCACGGGCGAGCAGTACTTC.